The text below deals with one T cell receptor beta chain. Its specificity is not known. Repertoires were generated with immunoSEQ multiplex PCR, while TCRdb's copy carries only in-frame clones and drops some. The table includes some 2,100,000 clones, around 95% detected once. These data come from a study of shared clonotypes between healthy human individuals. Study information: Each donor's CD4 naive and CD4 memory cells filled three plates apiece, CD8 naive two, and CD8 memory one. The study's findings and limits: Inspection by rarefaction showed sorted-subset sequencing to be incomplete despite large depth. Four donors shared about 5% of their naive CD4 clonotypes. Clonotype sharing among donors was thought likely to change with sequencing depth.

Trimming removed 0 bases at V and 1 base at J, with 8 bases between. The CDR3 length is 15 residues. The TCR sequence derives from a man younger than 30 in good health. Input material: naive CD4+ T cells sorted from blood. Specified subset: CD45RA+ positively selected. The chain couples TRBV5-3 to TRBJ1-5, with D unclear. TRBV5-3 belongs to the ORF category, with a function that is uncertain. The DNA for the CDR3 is TGTGCCAGAAGCTTGGGGGAGTTAAGCAATCAGCCCCAGCATTTT. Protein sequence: CARSLGELSNQPQHF.